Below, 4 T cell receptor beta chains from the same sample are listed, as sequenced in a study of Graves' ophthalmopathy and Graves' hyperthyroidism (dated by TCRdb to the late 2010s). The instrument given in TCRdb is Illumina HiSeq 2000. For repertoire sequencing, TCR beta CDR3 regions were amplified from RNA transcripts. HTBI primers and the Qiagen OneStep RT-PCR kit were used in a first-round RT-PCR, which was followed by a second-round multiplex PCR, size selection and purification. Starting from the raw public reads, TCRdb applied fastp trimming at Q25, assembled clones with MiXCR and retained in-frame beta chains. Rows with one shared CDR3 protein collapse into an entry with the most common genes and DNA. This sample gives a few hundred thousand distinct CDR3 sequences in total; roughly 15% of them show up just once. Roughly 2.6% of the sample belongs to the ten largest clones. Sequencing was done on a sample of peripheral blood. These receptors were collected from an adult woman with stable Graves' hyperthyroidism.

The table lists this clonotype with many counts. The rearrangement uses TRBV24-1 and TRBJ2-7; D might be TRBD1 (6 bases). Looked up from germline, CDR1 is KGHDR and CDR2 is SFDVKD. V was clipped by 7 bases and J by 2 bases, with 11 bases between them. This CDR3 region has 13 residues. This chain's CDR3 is CATSRGAAYEQYF. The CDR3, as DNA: TGTGCCACCAGCAGGGGCGCAGCCTACGAGCAGTACTTC.

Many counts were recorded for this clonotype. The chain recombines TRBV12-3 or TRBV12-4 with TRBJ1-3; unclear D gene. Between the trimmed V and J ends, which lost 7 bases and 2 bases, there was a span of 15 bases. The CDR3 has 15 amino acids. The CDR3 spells CASTHQRGAGNTIYF. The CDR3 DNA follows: TGTGCCAGCACCCATCAGCGGGGAGCTGGAAACACCATATATTTT.

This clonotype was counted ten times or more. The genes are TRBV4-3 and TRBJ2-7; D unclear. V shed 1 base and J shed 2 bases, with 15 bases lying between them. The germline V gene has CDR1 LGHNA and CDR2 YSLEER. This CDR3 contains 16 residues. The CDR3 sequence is CASSQANGQQAYEQYF. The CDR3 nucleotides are TGCGCCAGCAGCCAAGCTAATGGGCAGCAAGCCTACGAGCAGTACTTC.

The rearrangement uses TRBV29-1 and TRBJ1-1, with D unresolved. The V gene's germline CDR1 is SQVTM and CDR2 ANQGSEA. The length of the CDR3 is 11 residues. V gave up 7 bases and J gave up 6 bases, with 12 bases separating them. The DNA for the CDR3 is TGCAGCGGATTTAATGACGCTGAAGCTTTCTTT. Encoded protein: CSGFNDAEAFF.